This T cell receptor (beta chain) is drawn from a study of shared clonotypes between healthy human individuals (dated by TCRdb to between 2020 and 2021). General notes on the study: The cohort included three men and a couple of women between 18 and 49 years of age. For each donor, CD4 naive and CD4 memory were each given three plates, CD8 naive was given two plates, and CD8 memory was given one plate. To estimate repertoire size and how much clonotype sharing occurs between individuals, the study deeply sequenced the blood TCR repertoires of several healthy adults. To increase sequencing depth and limit assay-specific biases, different laboratories used diverse techniques to prepare libraries and sequence TCR repertoires. Between about 0.8 and 9 billion PBMCs per donor were obtained by leukapheresis.

Only a few counts were recorded for this clone. What antigen it recognizes has not been identified. There are no base qualities to consult, and no much larger clone falls within one base. Using the deep immunoSEQ assay, multiplex PCR amplified TCR CDR3 regions from genomic DNA. Genomic DNA extracted from each cell subset was distributed evenly over all wells of several immunoSEQ 96-well plates, and each plate served as one replicate. For sorted subsets, approximately 190 ng of genomic DNA, equivalent to roughly 30,000 T cell genomes, went into each replicate PCR. Purified libraries were quantified with a Qubit 3.0 fluorometer, sized on a Bioanalyzer 2100, and re-quantified with the KAPA Library Quantification kit. Every immunoSEQ 96-well plate was sequenced on a dedicated single-read 150-cycle Illumina NextSeq 550 flow cell. For the original study's pipeline: Because only junctional sequences without quality scores were contained in the immunoSEQ output, filtering matching that applied to full-length reads could not be performed. Sequences were annotated with PyIR, a Python wrapper for IgBLAST v1.9, using IMGT germline references to assign V/J genes and CDR3. Reads were filtered out if the reads had weak V/J assignments (E-value above 1e-6), no CDR3, stop codons, out-of-frame junctions, or ambiguous translated residues. V3J clonotypes were defined as sequences sharing an identical inferred V gene, J gene, and CDR3 amino acid sequence. The percentage overlap between two repertoires was calculated by dividing the number of shared unique clonotypes by the size of the smaller repertoire. RTK rarefaction, the Chao1 estimator, and Recon v2.1 estimates of unobserved clonotypes were used to assess repertoire richness. OLGA was used to compute generation probabilities for all TCRbeta clonotypes that the gDNA method yielded from several donors. The table was pulled from immuneACCESS by TCRdb, which kept in-frame rearrangements only. Such tables lose some clones; where checked, under half of the loss comes from unresolved V genes, and the rest has no known cause. The V and J calls and clone size were taken over from that table, and D and trimming were inferred from the DNA. For this sample the table gives 170,000 or so clones, of which 66% were detected only once. In total, the top ten clones hold 8% to 13% of the sample.

The donors were healthy, HIV-negative adults with no recently reported acute infections or vaccinations. Every donor was a Caucasian adult living in Nashville, Tennessee, USA. CD4+ T cells were enriched by magnetic negative selection, after which naive cells were positively selected on CD45RA and the negative fraction was taken as the memory subset. Blood was collected by leukapheresis, and PBMCs were isolated by Ficoll-Histopaque density gradient centrifugation and then cryopreserved in liquid nitrogen vapor phase. Analytical flow cytometry was used to check the purity and quantity of every magnetically sorted T cell population. Each sorted fraction had its genomic DNA isolated and then quantified by UV absorbance on a Nanodrop 2000c. General conclusions and limits of the study: Rarefaction of sorted-subset datasets indicated incomplete sequencing despite the large sequencing depth. Based on pairwise subsampling, the degree of clonotype sharing among donors was expected to be affected by sequencing depth. Because the study included only a small number of donors, the genetic and exposure-history diversity represented was limited. Across a handful of donors, approximately 5% of naive CD4, around 3.5% of naive CD8, roughly 2.2% of memory CD4, and under 0.45% of memory CD8 clonotypes were shared. Estimated clonotype richness was generally larger for naive than for memory subsets. Clonotypes shared by all four sorted-subset donors showed higher generation probabilities than non-shared clonotypes. Sampling was restricted to blood, and TCR repertoires in tissue are likely to differ from TCR repertoires in blood.

The source material was memory CD4+ T cells sorted from blood. The intended sense of this specimen's cell subset or site label: CD45RA-negative fraction. This TCR derives from a man younger than 45 in good health.

The CDR3 corresponds to CASSPGSGTNTGELFF. Read as DNA, the sequence is TGTGCCAGCTCACCCGGGTCAGGAACGAACACCGGGGAGCTGTTTTTT. The chain couples TRBV18 to TRBJ2-2, with no confident D gene call. At the junction V is shortened by 3 bases and J by 0 bases, with 11 bases in between. Including the terminal cysteine and phenylalanine, the CDR3 comprises 16 residues. Only the CDR3 part of the read is kept: 48 bases, read in frame from the first base. CDR1 and CDR2, looked up from the germline V gene, are KGHSH and LQKENI.